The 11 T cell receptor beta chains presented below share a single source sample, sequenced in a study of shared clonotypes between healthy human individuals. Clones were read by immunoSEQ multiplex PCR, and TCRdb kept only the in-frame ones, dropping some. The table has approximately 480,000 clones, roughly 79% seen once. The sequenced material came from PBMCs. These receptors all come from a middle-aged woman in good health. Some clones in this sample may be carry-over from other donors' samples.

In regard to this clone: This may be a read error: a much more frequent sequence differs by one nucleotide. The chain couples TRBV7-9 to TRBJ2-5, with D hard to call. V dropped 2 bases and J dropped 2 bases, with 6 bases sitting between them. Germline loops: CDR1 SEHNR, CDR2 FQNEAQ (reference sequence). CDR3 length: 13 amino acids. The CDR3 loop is CASSLLQQETQYF. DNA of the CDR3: TGTGCCAGCAGCTTACTACAGCAAGAGACCCAGTACTTC.

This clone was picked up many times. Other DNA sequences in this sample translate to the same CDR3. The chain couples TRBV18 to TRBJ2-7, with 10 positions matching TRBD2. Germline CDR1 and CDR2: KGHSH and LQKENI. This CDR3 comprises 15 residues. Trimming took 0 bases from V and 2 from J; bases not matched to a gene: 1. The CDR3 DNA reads TGTGCCAGCTCACCACCTACTAGCGGGACCTACGAGCAGTACTTC. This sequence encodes CASSPPTSGTYEQYF.

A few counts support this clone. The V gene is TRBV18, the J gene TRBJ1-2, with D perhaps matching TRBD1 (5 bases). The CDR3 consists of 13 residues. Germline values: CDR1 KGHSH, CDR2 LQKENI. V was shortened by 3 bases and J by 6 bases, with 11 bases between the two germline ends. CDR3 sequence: CASSPAGEDGYTF. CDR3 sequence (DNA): TGTGCCAGCTCACCGGCGGGGGAAGATGGCTACACCTTC. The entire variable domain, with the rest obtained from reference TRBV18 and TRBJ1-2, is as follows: NAGVMQNPRHLVRRRGQEARLRCSPMKGHSHVYWYRQLPEEGLKFMVYLQKENIIDESGMPKERFSAEFPKEGPSILRIQQVVRGDSAAYFCASSPAGEDGYTFGSGTRLTVV.

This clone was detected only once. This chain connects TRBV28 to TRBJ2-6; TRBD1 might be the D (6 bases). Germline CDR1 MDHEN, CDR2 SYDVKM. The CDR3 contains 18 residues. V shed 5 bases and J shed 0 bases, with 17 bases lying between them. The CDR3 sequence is CASSPTGFGISGANVLTF. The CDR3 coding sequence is TGTGCCAGCAGTCCCACAGGGTTTGGGATCTCTGGGGCCAACGTCCTGACTTTC. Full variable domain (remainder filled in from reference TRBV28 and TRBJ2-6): DVKVTQSSRYLVKRTGEKVFLECVQDMDHENMFWYRQDPGLGLRLIYFSYDVKMKEKGDIPEGYSVSREKKERFSLILESASTNQTSMYLCASSPTGFGISGANVLTFGAGSRLTVL.

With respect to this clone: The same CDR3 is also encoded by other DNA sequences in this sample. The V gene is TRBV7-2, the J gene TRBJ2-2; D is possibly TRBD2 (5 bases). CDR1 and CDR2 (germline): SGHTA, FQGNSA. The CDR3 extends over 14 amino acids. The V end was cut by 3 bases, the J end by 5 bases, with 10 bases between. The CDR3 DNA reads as TGTGCCAGCAGCTTTAATCGGGGAACCGGGGAGCTGTTTTTT. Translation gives CASSFNRGTGELFF.

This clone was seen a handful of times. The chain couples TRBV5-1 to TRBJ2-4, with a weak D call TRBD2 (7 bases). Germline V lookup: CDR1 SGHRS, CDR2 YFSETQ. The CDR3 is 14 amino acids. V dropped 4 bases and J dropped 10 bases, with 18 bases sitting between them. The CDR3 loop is CASSTGGGDIIQYF. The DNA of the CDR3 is TGCGCCAGCAGCACGGGGGGCGGGGACATAATTCAGTACTTC.

The CDR3 DNA follows: TGTGCCAGCAGTTTCTCTGGAAACACCATATATTTT. Its protein is CASSFSGNTIYF. The rearrangement links TRBV6-1 to TRBJ1-3; D unclear. The germline V and J ends were trimmed by 5 bases and 0 bases, with 2 bases remaining between them. The V gene's germline CDR1 is MNHNS and CDR2 SASEGT. This CDR3 has 12 amino acids.

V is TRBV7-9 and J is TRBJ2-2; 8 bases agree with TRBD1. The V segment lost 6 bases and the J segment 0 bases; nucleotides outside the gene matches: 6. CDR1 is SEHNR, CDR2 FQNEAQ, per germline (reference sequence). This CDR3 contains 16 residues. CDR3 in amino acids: CASRRGQDANTGELFF. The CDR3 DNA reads TGTGCCAGCAGAAGGGGACAGGACGCGAACACCGGGGAGCTGTTTTTT.

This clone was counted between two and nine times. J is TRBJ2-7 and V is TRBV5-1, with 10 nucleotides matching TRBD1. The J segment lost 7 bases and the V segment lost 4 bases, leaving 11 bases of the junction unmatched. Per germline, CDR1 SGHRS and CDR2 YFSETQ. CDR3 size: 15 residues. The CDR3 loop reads CASSVTGTGAGEQYF. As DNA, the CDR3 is TGCGCCAGCAGCGTTACCGGGACAGGGGCTGGGGAGCAGTACTTC.

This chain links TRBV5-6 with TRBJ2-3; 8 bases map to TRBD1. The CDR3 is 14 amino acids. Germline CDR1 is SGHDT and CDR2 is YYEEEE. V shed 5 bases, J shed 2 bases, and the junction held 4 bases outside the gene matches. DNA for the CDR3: TGTGCCAGCAGGCGACAGGGGATCACAGATACGCAGTATTTT. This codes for CASRRQGITDTQYF.

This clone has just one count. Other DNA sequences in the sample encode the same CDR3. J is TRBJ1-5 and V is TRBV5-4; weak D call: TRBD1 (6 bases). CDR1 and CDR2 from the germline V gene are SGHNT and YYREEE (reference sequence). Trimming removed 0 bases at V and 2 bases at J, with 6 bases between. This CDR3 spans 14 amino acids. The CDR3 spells CASSLAGGNQPQHF. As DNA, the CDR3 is TGTGCCAGCAGCTTGGCAGGGGGCAATCAGCCCCAGCATTTT.